This T cell receptor (beta chain) was documented in a study of blood T cell repertoires in COVID-19. Study information: Italy, Spain and the United States were the sources of the convalescent and acute COVID-19 samples. Sources were T cells, B-cell-depleted T cells, or PBMCs; the material itself was cDNA or gDNA.

In the study's own analysis: Estimates of nucleated cell counts were drawn from the amplification of reference gene primers. Here immunoSEQ multiplex PCR was the method, and the copy in TCRdb shows in-frame clones only, minus some. The D gene and trimming were derived from the DNA, and the V and J assignments and clone size from that table. The sample lists fewer than 350,000 clones; around nine tenths were seen once. Germline assignment: CDR1 ENHRY and CDR2 SYGVKD. V was pared by 0 bases and J by 13 bases, with 18 bases between. The CDR3 covers 14 residues. Enrolment of Seattle patients took place during active infection, and they were followed longitudinally.

The specimen was peripheral blood. The chain employs TRBV10-3 and TRBJ2-5; D may be TRBD2 (7 bases). This sequence was found in a woman aged 70 to 79 with COVID-19, enrolled during active disease. The CDR3: CAISESIGGGPLYF. The CDR3 DNA reads as TGTGCCATCAGTGAGTCGATAGGCGGGGGCCCCCTGTACTTC.